The rows below give T cell receptor beta chains drawn from one sample of a study of STAT3 mutations in large granular lymphocyte leukemia. Here immunoSEQ multiplex PCR was the method, and the copy in TCRdb shows in-frame clones only, minus some. The table includes about 8,400 clones, 91% detected once. The sample taken for sequencing was peripheral blood mononuclear cells. The receptors here all came from a man over 45 with T-cell large granular lymphocyte leukemia. Some clones in this sample may be carry-over from other donors' samples. Each CDR3 is given with its conserved first and last residue. D genes are given only for firm matches.

NA	TRBV7-9	16	TRBJ1-4	CASSLGYSATNEKLFF
NA	TRBV27	15	TRBJ1-5	CASSLSQGGNQPQHF
TRBD2	TRBV7-9	15	TRBJ2-7	CASSPSGAGSYEQYF
TRBD1	TRBV5-1	16	TRBJ1-1	CASSLGQGGLDTEAFF
NA	TRBV6-6	16	TRBJ2-4	CASSSAPTGLGNIQYF
TRBD1	TRBV7-9	14	TRBJ1-2	CASSGDRGGYGYTF
NA	TRBV7-9	16	TRBJ2-3	CASSPPRTASTDTQYF
NA	TRBV6-5	13	TRBJ2-2	CASSLRVAGELFF
NA	TRBV15	13	TRBJ1-1	CATSGAGGTEAFF
NA	TRBV5-4	16	TRBJ2-2	CASSFREVANTGELFF
TRBD2	TRBV9	16	TRBJ2-3	CASSPRGGGVVVTQYF
NA	TRBV5-1	18	TRBJ1-6	CASSHISFLGNSNSPLHF
NA	TRBV12-5	14	TRBJ2-1	CASGAEATYNEQFF
NA	TRBV5-8	12	TRBJ2-1	CASRSLANEQFF
TRBD1	TRBV7-3	15	TRBJ2-7	CASSPGTGGSYEQYF
NA	TRBV30	13	TRBJ1-3	CAWSVTSGNTIYF
TRBD2	TRBV7-2	15	TRBJ2-3	CASSLEASGPDTQYF
NA	TRBV30	10	TRBJ1-2	CAWSVRGYTF
NA	TRBV19	14	TRBJ1-1	CASSIPPWNTEAFF
NA	TRBV18	17	TRBJ1-5	CASSPQGRKNSNQPQHF
NA	TRBV6-5	15	TRBJ1-2	CASLPGRRENYGYTF
NA	TRBV14	13	TRBJ1-2	CASSQGYRYGYTF
NA	TRBV19	12	TRBJ1-2	CASNQEEGGYTF
NA	TRBV11-3	14	TRBJ2-1	CASSPGASNNEQFF
NA	TRBV6-6	13	TRBJ2-7	CASSYSGLNEQYF
NA	TRBV5-6	15	TRBJ1-4	CASSRETAKNEKLFF
TRBD1	TRBV5-1	15	TRBJ2-3	CASSARDRATDTQYF
TRBD2	TRBV28	14	TRBJ2-7	CASSITSGRYEQYF
NA	TRBV7-8	15	TRBJ1-5	CASSLGAGQNQPQHF
NA	TRBV6-5	10	TRBJ2-7	CASGDYEQYF
NA	TRBV11-2	16	TRBJ1-1	CASSLDLRLGRTEAFF
NA	TRBV2	15	TRBJ1-5	CASSEGQGWVQPQHF
NA	TRBV18	15	TRBJ2-5	CASSPPEGGMETQYF
TRBD2	TRBV5-1	15	TRBJ2-1	CASSSSGRAINEQFF
NA	TRBV10-3	14	TRBJ2-5	CASSWGAGRETQYF
TRBD1	TRBV7-3	16	TRBJ2-2	CASSQQGPLNTGELFF
NA	TRBV5-1	14	TRBJ1-1	CASSKDGGNTEAFF
TRBD1	TRBV7-8	15	TRBJ2-1	CASSLTGAAYNEQFF
NA	TRBV18	12	TRBJ2-7	CASSPSSYEQYF
NA	TRBV7-9	14	TRBJ2-7	CASSLGAASYEQYF
NA	TRBV9	16	TRBJ1-6	CASSVGAGNDNSPLHF
NA	TRBV11-3	12	TRBJ2-7	CASSEGAYEQYF
NA	TRBV12-5	13	TRBJ1-2	CASGLLSPYGYTF
NA	TRBV5-6	14	TRBJ1-5	CASSLFGSNQPQHF
NA	TRBV4-3	15	TRBJ2-7	CASSQDISRNYEQYF
NA	TRBV5-4	15	TRBJ2-2	CASSLDAGLTGELFF
NA	TRBV7-8	15	TRBJ1-6	CASSLDGVGNSPLHF
NA	TRBV5-4	14	TRBJ2-2	CASSPRGNTGELFF
NA	TRBV19	13	TRBJ1-5	CASSPPLNQPQHF